This T cell receptor beta chain was captured by sequencing in a study of neurological immune-mediated disorders. TCRdb redid the calling of the 5' RACE reads with MiXCR, one entry per CDR3 protein. The data hold 25,000 to 30,000 distinct CDR3 sequences, with around a quarter observed a single time. The study's findings and limits: TCR clonal expansion peaked in HTLV-1-associated myelopathy patients and was lowest in multiple sclerosis patients. Among expanded clones, no CDR3 amino acid sequences were shared across subjects, a pattern suggesting private repertoires in all groups.

Ten or more counts support this clonotype. The antigen is undetermined. CDR1 is DFQATT, CDR2 SNEGSKA, per germline (reference sequence). This CDR3 region has 14 residues. With 7 bases clipped from V and 4 bases from J, the junction kept 9 bases outside the gene matches. This receptor was taken from a man aged 50 to 59 with HTLV-1-associated myelopathy (HAM/TSP). This chain joins TRBV20-1 and TRBJ1-2, with TRBD1 identical over 10 bases. Input material: CD4+ T cells from blood. For the CDR3, the DNA is TGCAGTGGACCGGGACAGGGGAAGACCTATGGCTACACCTTC. Its protein product is CSGPGQGKTYGYTF.